This TCR beta chain was sequenced for a study of identical twins. The germline V gene has CDR1 DFQATT and CDR2 SNEGSKA (reference sequence). The CDR3 length is 12 residues. Trimming stripped 5 bases from V and 7 bases from J, with 13 bases between. The sample holds a few counts of this clonotype. Antigen specificity is unknown. TCRdb passed the 5' RACE reads through MiXCR, listing each CDR3 protein once. The table has 600,000 to 850,000 distinct CDR3 sequences, 15% to 20% seen once; the top ten hold 10% to 15%. Study findings and constraints: It was possible that invariant MAIT and iNKT cells partly confounded the zero-insertion analyses.

The data also belong to a second study, concerning T cells expressing NK-cell markers. Per that paper: Sorted CD3+CD56+NKG2C+, CD3+CD56+NKG2C- and CD3+CD56-NKG2C+ T-cell subsets were beta-chain profiled. Clarity on HCMV specificity was lacking for the expanded NKG2C+ T cell clones.

This receptor was obtained from a young woman in good health. The material sequenced was PBMCs. This sequence joins TRBV20-1 and TRBJ2-3; possibly TRBD1 or TRBD2 for D (5 bases each). The CDR3 protein is CSAGGGSYTQYF. In DNA form, the CDR3 reads TGCAGTGCTGGGGGTGGGTCTTATACGCAGTATTTT.